Presented here are 22 T cell receptor beta chains from one specimen sequenced in a study of identical twins. TCRdb independently ran MiXCR on the 5' RACE reads; one entry per CDR3 protein. This table holds about 210,000 distinct CDR3 sequences, 9.4% found once. The specimen sequenced was memory (CD45RO+) T cells sorted from blood. All receptors derive from a woman under 30 in good health.

This clonotype has only a few counts. V is TRBV7-6 and J is TRBJ1-2; possible D gene TRBD1, 5 bases. CDR1 SGHVS and CDR2 FNYEAQ come from the germline V gene. V lost 6 bases to trimming and J lost 5 bases, with 16 bases between them. The CDR3 is 14 amino acids. The CDR3 coding sequence is TGTGCCAGCAGTCCCGGACCGACAGCTTATGGCTACACCTTC. Residues: CASSPGPTAYGYTF.

The chain couples TRBV20-1 to TRBJ2-1, with D perhaps TRBD2 (5 bases). The CDR3 consists of 13 residues. Germline CDR1 reads DFQATT; CDR2 reads SNEGSKA (reference sequence). CDR3 DNA: TGCAGGGTCTCCGCCGGCGGGTACAATGAGCAGTTCTTC. It codes for CRVSAGGYNEQFF.

CDR3 DNA: TGTGCCAGCAGCGCTGAGGGACAGAAGAATGAAAAACTGTTTTTT. It encodes CASSAEGQKNEKLFF. The chain has TRBV2 and TRBJ1-4; 7 nucleotides match TRBD1. The V and J ends lost 6 bases and 5 bases, in that order; junction bases with no gene match: 9. CDR3 length: 15 residues. Germline lookup yields CDR1 SNHLY and CDR2 FYNNEI.

This clonotype was counted between two and nine times. The rearrangement links TRBV5-5 to TRBJ2-1; 11 positions agree with TRBD2. CDR1 and CDR2 from the germline V gene are SGHKS and YYEKEE (reference sequence). Losses at the gene ends were 5 bases for V and 2 bases for J; bases not matched to a gene: 12. This CDR3 has 18 amino acids. Here the CDR3 DNA reads TGTGCCAGCAGAAAGGGACTAGCGGTCTTGGACGCCTACAATGAGCAGTTCTTC. Translated, it gives CASRKGLAVLDAYNEQFF.

The J gene is TRBJ2-1, the V gene TRBV15; 10 nucleotides line up with TRBD1. Germline CDR1 and CDR2: LNHNV and YYDKDF (reference sequence). This CDR3 comprises 14 residues. The J segment lost 7 bases and the V segment lost 7 bases, leaving 7 bases of the junction unmatched. The CDR3 DNA reads as TGTGCCACCACCATGGACAGGGGGGAGAATGAGCAGTTCTTC. This gives the protein CATTMDRGENEQFF.

The J gene is TRBJ2-7, the V gene TRBV11-1; 11 bases are shared with TRBD2. The V and J ends lost 2 bases and 2 bases, in that order; junction bases with no gene match: 11. Looked up from germline, CDR1 is SGHAT and CDR2 is FQDESV (reference sequence). CDR3 length equals 18 residues. CDR3 DNA sequence: TGTGCCAGCAGCTTACAATGGCACTCGGGACTAGCGGCCTACGAGCAGTACTTC. It yields the protein CASSLQWHSGLAAYEQYF.

This clonotype was detected ten times or more. J is TRBJ2-2 and V is TRBV29-1; 8 nucleotides align to TRBD2. The CDR3 extends over 15 amino acids. Germline V gives CDR1 SQVTM, CDR2 ANQGSEA. Unmatched junction bases numbered 1, after V lost 0 bases and J lost 1 base. CDR3 nucleotides: TGCAGCGTTGAAGATAGCGGGAAGAACACCGGGGAGCTGTTTTTT. Protein product: CSVEDSGKNTGELFF.

At least ten counts were recorded for this clonotype. The CDR3 sequence: CASSSVFSPLHF. In DNA form, the CDR3 reads TGTGCCAGCAGTTCGGTCTTTTCACCCCTCCACTTT. This chain connects TRBV6-5 to TRBJ1-6, with D hard to call. V lost 4 bases, J lost 9 bases, and 7 bases lay in between. CDR1 MNHEY and CDR2 SVGAGI come from the germline V gene. This CDR3 is built from 12 residues.

The sample holds many counts of this clonotype. The chain carries TRBV27 and TRBJ2-1; 8 bases are shared with TRBD2. CDR1 MNHEY and CDR2 SMNVEV come from the germline V gene (reference sequence). V gave up 8 bases and J gave up 0 bases; unmatched junction bases: 12. The CDR3 has 17 residues. CDR3 region: CASAPEGSGSSYNEQFF. CDR3 DNA sequence: TGTGCCAGCGCACCAGAGGGAAGCGGGAGCTCCTACAATGAGCAGTTCTTC.

This clonotype was observed a handful of times. The chain couples TRBV6-2 or TRBV6-3 to TRBJ2-7; maybe TRBD2 (7 bases). This CDR3 region has 14 residues. Germline values: CDR1 MNHEY, CDR2 SVGEGT. Between the trimmed V and J ends, which lost 9 bases and 5 bases, there was a span of 20 bases. The CDR3 reads CASTKGGSQHEQYF. CDR3 DNA sequence: TGTGCCAGTACTAAGGGGGGGAGTCAACACGAGCAGTACTTC.

The rearrangement uses TRBV7-2 and TRBJ1-1; D ambiguous. Germline assignment: CDR1 SGHTA and CDR2 FQGNSA. Trimming left V 3 bases short and J 1 base short, with 9 bases between. The CDR3 contains 14 residues. In nucleotides, the CDR3 is TGTGCCAGCAGCTTTAAGGCAGGGAACACTGAAGCTTTCTTT. This encodes CASSFKAGNTEAFF.

This clonotype was seen many times. The chain joins TRBV7-2 to TRBJ1-5; tentative D call: TRBD1 (6 bases). Trimming took off 5 bases at V and 4 bases at J, with 9 bases between the two ends. Looked up from germline, CDR1 is SGHTA and CDR2 is FQGNSA. This CDR3 region has 13 residues. CDR3 region: CASSPDRNQPQHF. CDR3 DNA sequence: TGTGCCAGCAGCCCAGACAGGAATCAGCCCCAGCATTTT. Together with reference TRBV7-2 and TRBJ1-5, the CDR3 gives the full variable domain: GAGVSQSPSNKVTEKGKDVELRCDPISGHTALYWYRQSLGQGLEFLIYFQGNSAPDKSGLPSDRFSAERTGGSVSTLTIQRTQQEDSAVYLCASSPDRNQPQHFGDGTRLSIL.

The sample holds a few counts of this clonotype. This chain connects TRBV27 to TRBJ1-1, with no clear D. Trimming pared 3 bases from V and 10 bases from J, leaving 15 bases between. CDR1 and CDR2 (germline): MNHEY, SMNVEV (reference sequence). The CDR3 length is 13 residues. The CDR3 region has the DNA TGTGCCAGCAGTTTCTATGTGGGCCATTCAGCTTTCTTT. It specifies CASSFYVGHSAFF.

The rearrangement uses TRBV30 and TRBJ2-5; perhaps D is TRBD1 or TRBD2 (5 bases each). The CDR3 runs to 14 residues. V was cut by 3 bases and J by 6 bases, with 17 bases left in between. Germline loops: CDR1 GTSNPN, CDR2 SVGIG (reference sequence). The CDR3: CAWRGDGDFKTQYF. CDR3 DNA sequence: TGTGCCTGGAGGGGGGACGGAGATTTTAAGACCCAGTACTTC.

This clonotype was observed a few times. The rearrangement uses TRBV6-5 and TRBJ1-2, with D perhaps matching TRBD1 (5 bases). Germline V CDR1 and CDR2: MNHEY, SVGAGI. CDR3 size: 15 residues. V was shortened by 2 bases and J by 8 bases, with 18 bases between the two germline ends. The CDR3 sequence is CASSYGLGAPYGYTF. CDR3 in DNA: TGTGCCAGCAGTTACGGGCTAGGGGCGCCCTACGGCTACACCTTC.

This clonotype was seen many times. The chain has TRBV10-3 and TRBJ2-7, with D perhaps TRBD2 (5 bases). The V gene's germline CDR1 is ENHRY and CDR2 SYGVKD. The CDR3 length is 12 residues. V was trimmed by 3 bases and J by 3 bases, leaving 6 bases between them. CDR3 bases: TGTGCCATCAGTGACGACTACTACGAGCAGTACTTC. Amino acid sequence: CAISDDYYEQYF.

In this sample, this clonotype turned up a few times. This chain connects TRBV12-3 or TRBV12-4 to TRBJ1-2; no definite D call. V dropped 2 bases and J dropped 1 base, with 5 bases sitting between them. This CDR3 is 13 amino acids long. The chain's CDR3 is CASSLKVNYGYTF. The DNA of the CDR3 is TGTGCCAGCAGTTTAAAGGTTAACTATGGCTACACCTTC.

There are many counts of this clonotype. The chain carries TRBV20-1 and TRBJ1-5; D is perhaps TRBD1 (6 bases). Germline V gene lookup returns CDR1 DFQATT and CDR2 SNEGSKA (reference sequence). V dropped 3 bases and J dropped 6 bases, with 15 bases sitting between them. The CDR3 contains 14 residues. CDR3 coding DNA: TGCAGTGCTAGCCCCCCGGGGGCGGGTCAGCCCCAGCATTTT. Amino acid sequence: CSASPPGAGQPQHF.

V is TRBV20-1 and J is TRBJ2-5; D uncertain. CDR3 length equals 14 residues. V gave up 1 base and J gave up 8 bases, with 17 bases separating them. Germline CDR1 reads DFQATT; CDR2 reads SNEGSKA (reference sequence). CDR3 in DNA: TGCAGTGCTAGAGTCCCACGCATGCCGCGTACCCAGTACTTC. The encoded protein is CSARVPRMPRTQYF.

This clonotype was recorded many times. This chain joins TRBV12-3 or TRBV12-4 and TRBJ2-3; D not certain. The CDR3 covers 12 residues. Trimming removed 1 base at V and 4 bases at J, with 3 bases between. The DNA of the CDR3 is TGTGCCAGCAGTTTAGTTGCAGATACGCAGTATTTT. Translated: CASSLVADTQYF.

The chain links TRBV19 to TRBJ2-1; TRBD1 matches at 7 bases. The V gene end was trimmed by 7 bases and the J gene end by 0 bases; junction bases not matched to a gene: 3. The CDR3 spans 14 residues. Germline V gene lookup returns CDR1 LNHDA and CDR2 SQIVND (reference sequence). CDR3 sequence (DNA): TGTGCCAGTACTGACAGGGTCTCCTACAATGAGCAGTTCTTC. This translates into CASTDRVSYNEQFF.

At least ten counts were recorded for this clonotype. The chain recombines TRBV3-1 with TRBJ2-7; maybe TRBD2 (5 bases). The CDR3 spans 13 residues. The V end was cut by 4 bases, the J end by 1 base, with 8 bases between. Looked up from germline, CDR1 is LGHDT and CDR2 is YNNKEL (reference sequence). CDR3 residues: CASSRGHSYEQYF. In nucleotides, the CDR3 is TGTGCCAGCAGCCGAGGGCATTCCTACGAGCAGTACTTC.